This entry features one T cell receptor (beta chain) sequence. These data belong to a study of blood T cell repertoires in COVID-19. Here immunoSEQ multiplex PCR was the method, and the copy in TCRdb shows in-frame clones only, minus some. Here the sample spans around 300,000 clones, 86% being singletons. Germline CDR1 is LNHDA and CDR2 is SQIVND (reference sequence). V trimming: 8 bases; J trimming: 3 bases; junction bases outside the gene matches: 9. This CDR3 is 14 amino acids long. The V call is TRBV19, the J call TRBJ1-2, with 7 bases fitting TRBD1. The sequenced sample was peripheral blood. The sequence was collected from a young woman with active or convalescent COVID-19. The CDR3 DNA reads as TGTGCCAGTGGGGTTGGACAGGCACACTATGGCTACACCTTC. As protein: CASGVGQAHYGYTF.